Presented here are 9 T cell receptor beta chains from one specimen sequenced in a study of cytomegalovirus exposure and HLA in healthy donors. The PCR used 60 Vbeta and 13 Jbeta primers. Repertoires were generated with immunoSEQ multiplex PCR, while TCRdb's copy carries only in-frame clones and drops some. This sample carries about 210,000 clones, about 85% of them seen once, and the ten largest clones take about 0.25%. The specimen was PBMCs. Receptors were obtained from a girl aged 2-9 years in good health and CMV-seronegative.

The chain employs TRBV6-5 and TRBJ2-7; TRBD1 matches 9 bases. J gave up 4 bases and V 6 bases, and 10 bases lay outside the gene matches. The CDR3 contains 15 residues. Germline CDR1 and CDR2: MNHEY and SVGAGI. The CDR3 nucleotides are TGTGCCAGCAGCCAAACAGGGGGCGCGGGATACGAGCAGTACTTC. Translating gives CASSQTGGAGYEQYF.

The chain couples TRBV5-4 to TRBJ2-5; D unresolved. Germline CDR1 and CDR2: SGHNT and YYREEE (reference sequence). The ends were cut back, 1 base at V and 3 bases at J, with 7 bases in the middle. This CDR3 has 13 residues. The CDR3 sequence: CASSLLPEETQYF. CDR3 coding DNA: TGTGCCAGCAGCTTGCTTCCAGAAGAGACCCAGTACTTC. Variable domain in full (rest from reference TRBV5-4 and TRBJ2-5): ETGVTQSPTHLIKTRGQQVTLRCSSQSGHNTVSWYQQALGQGPQFIFQYYREEENGRGNFPPRFSGLQFPNYSSELNVNALELDDSALYLCASSLLPEETQYFGPGTRLLVL.

Only a few counts were recorded for this clone. The rearrangement uses TRBV4-2 and TRBJ2-7; tentatively, D is TRBD2 (5 bases). Trimming stripped 0 bases from V and 4 bases from J, with 7 bases between. Germline V CDR1 and CDR2: LGHNA, YNFKEQ. This CDR3 comprises 13 residues. The CDR3, as DNA: TGTGCCAGCAGCCAAGATTCGGGGTACGAGCAGTACTTC. Translating gives CASSQDSGYEQYF.

The chain has TRBV10-2 and TRBJ2-7, with TRBD2 identical over 11 bases. This CDR3 has 17 residues. V was clipped by 2 bases and J by 0 bases; unmatched bases: 6. Germline CDR1 WSHSY, CDR2 SAAADI. As DNA, the CDR3 is TGCGCCAGCAGTGAGACTAGCGGGAGATACAGCTCCTACGAGCAGTACTTC. Residues: CASSETSGRYSSYEQYF.

The rearrangement uses TRBV5-1 and TRBJ1-2; possibly TRBD1 for D (5 bases). Germline CDR1 reads SGHRS; CDR2 reads YFSETQ. The CDR3 is 14 amino acids. V was pared by 4 bases and J by 8 bases, with 18 bases between. The CDR3 DNA is TGCGCCAGCAGCCTCGGGACTCCCCTGGAAGGCTACACCTTC. It specifies CASSLGTPLEGYTF. Filled out from reference TRBV5-1 and TRBJ1-2, the complete variable domain reads KAGVTQTPRYLIKTRGQQVTLSCSPISGHRSVSWYQQTPGQGLQFLFEYFSETQRNKGNFPGRFSGRQFSNSRSEMNVSTLELGDSALYLCASSLGTPLEGYTFGSGTRLTVV.

This clone has only one observation. The chain recombines TRBV6-5 with TRBJ2-1; 12 bases map to TRBD2. The germline V gene encodes CDR1 MNHEY and CDR2 SVGAGI. The CDR3 length is 16 residues. J lost 4 bases, V lost 0 bases, and 1 base had no gene match. CDR3 sequence (DNA): TGTGCCAGCAGTTACTCCCTAGCGGGAGGGTACAATGAGCAGTTCTTC. Protein product: CASSYSLAGGYNEQFF.

The chain combines TRBV5-4 with TRBJ2-7; 8 bases fit TRBD1. With V trimmed by 4 bases and J by 2 bases, 11 bases remained unmatched. From germline, CDR1 is SGHNT and CDR2 YYREEE (reference sequence). The CDR3 covers 16 residues. This CDR3 is CASSGAGGALTYEQYF. The CDR3 DNA sequence: TGTGCCAGCAGCGGAGCAGGGGGCGCATTGACCTACGAGCAGTACTTC.

The CDR3 loop reads CASSLASRGRGETQYF. DNA for the CDR3: TGTGCCAGCAGCTTAGCTTCTAGGGGTAGGGGAGAGACCCAGTACTTC. The chain employs TRBV7-2 and TRBJ2-5; TRBD1 is a possible D gene (5 bases). The CDR3 spans 16 residues. Germline CDR1 SGHTA, CDR2 FQGNSA. Trimming cost V 0 bases and J 4 bases, with 15 bases left between them.

The genes are TRBV4-2 and TRBJ2-7; 10 nucleotides line up with TRBD2. The CDR3 is 14 amino acids. The J segment lost 1 base and the V segment lost 4 bases, leaving 1 base of the junction unmatched. Germline V gene data show CDR1 as LGHNA and CDR2 as YNFKEQ. The CDR3 bases are TGTGCCAGCAGCCCAGCGGGAGGGTCCTACGAGCAGTACTTC. It specifies CASSPAGGSYEQYF.